A single sample is the source of the 28 T cell receptor beta chains below, sequenced in a study of shared clonotypes between healthy human individuals. Method: immunoSEQ multiplex PCR; TCRdb's copy keeps in-frame clones and lacks some. The table includes 1,400,000 or so clones, approximately 98.5% detected once. Sequenced material: naive CD4+ T cells sorted from blood. Subset noted: CD45RA+ positively selected. These receptors were obtained from a man aged 25-45 years in good health.

This clone was observed a single time. CDR3 amino acids: CSGRLAGGTDTQYF. In DNA form, the CDR3 reads TGCAGCGGCCGACTAGCGGGAGGCACAGATACGCAGTATTTT. V usage is TRBV29-1 and J usage is TRBJ2-3; 12 nucleotides match TRBD2. Germline CDR1 SQVTM, CDR2 ANQGSEA. The trim removed 7 bases at V and 1 base at J, leaving 3 bases unmatched. CDR3 size: 14 residues.

The CDR3 coding sequence is TGCGCCAGCAGCTTGGCGGGGCCTATAGCCAAAAACATTCAGTACTTC. Translating it yields CASSLAGPIAKNIQYF. The chain employs TRBV5-1 and TRBJ2-4, with D possibly called TRBD1 or TRBD2 (5 bases each). Germline V gives CDR1 SGHRS, CDR2 YFSETQ. The length of the CDR3 is 16 residues. V was shortened by 0 bases and J by 0 bases, with 10 bases between the two germline ends. The full variable domain, rest sourced from reference TRBV5-1 and TRBJ2-4, is KAGVTQTPRYLIKTRGQQVTLSCSPISGHRSVSWYQQTPGQGLQFLFEYFSETQRNKGNFPGRFSGRQFSNSRSEMNVSTLELGDSALYLCASSLAGPIAKNIQYFGAGTRLSVL.

The chain has TRBV20-1 and TRBJ2-1; D is uncertain. The CDR3 extends over 10 amino acids. Deletions cut 3 bases from V and 10 bases from J, with 7 bases between. The germline CDR1 and CDR2 sequences are DFQATT and SNEGSKA (reference sequence). CDR3 in amino acids: CSASGDEQFF. CDR3 nucleotides: TGCAGTGCTAGCGGAGACGAGCAGTTCTTC.

This sequence joins TRBV10-3 and TRBJ2-2; possibly TRBD1 for D (5 bases). Germline values: CDR1 ENHRY, CDR2 SYGVKD. The CDR3 contains 15 residues. V was trimmed by 2 bases and J by 4 bases, leaving 11 bases between them. CDR3 sequence (DNA): TGTGCCATCAGTGAGAGGGGCGGTATCACCGGGGAGCTGTTTTTT. Translated, it gives CAISERGGITGELFF.

This chain connects TRBV6-6 to TRBJ1-5; possible D gene TRBD1, 6 bases. From germline, CDR1 is MNHNY and CDR2 SVGAGI (reference sequence). CDR3 length equals 16 residues. The germline V and J ends were trimmed by 3 bases and 0 bases, with 12 bases remaining between them. The CDR3 sequence is CASSYLQGSSNQPQHF. The DNA for the CDR3 is TGTGCCAGCAGTTATTTACAGGGCTCTAGCAATCAGCCCCAGCATTTT.

About this clone: The same CDR3 is also encoded by other DNA sequences in this sample. The chain has TRBV6-5 and TRBJ1-1; no reliable D call. From germline, CDR1 is MNHEY and CDR2 SVGAGI. V lost 2 bases to trimming and J lost 1 base, with 5 bases between them. This CDR3 has 13 amino acids. Here the CDR3 DNA reads TGTGCCAGCAGTTACGTGGAGAACACTGAAGCTTTCTTT. Amino acids: CASSYVENTEAFF.

The J gene is TRBJ1-1, the V gene TRBV7-2; a weak D match, TRBD1 (6 bases). V was clipped by 5 bases and J by 1 base, with 17 bases between them. This CDR3 comprises 16 residues. CDR1 is SGHTA, CDR2 FQGNSA, per germline. CDR3 DNA sequence: TGTGCCAGCAGCCGAGACAGGTCGTCTACGAACACTGAAGCTTTCTTT. This translates into CASSRDRSSTNTEAFF. Using reference TRBV7-2 and TRBJ1-1 for the parts outside the CDR3, the full variable domain is GAGVSQSPSNKVTEKGKDVELRCDPISGHTALYWYRQSLGQGLEFLIYFQGNSAPDKSGLPSDRFSAERTGGSVSTLTIQRTQQEDSAVYLCASSRDRSSTNTEAFFGQGTRLTVV.

The chain has TRBV5-1 and TRBJ2-2; possibly TRBD2 for D (6 bases). This CDR3 spans 14 amino acids. The V and J ends lost 3 bases and 6 bases respectively, with 12 bases between them. Germline V gene sequence: CDR1 SGHRS, CDR2 YFSETQ. This chain's CDR3 is CASSSRDSAGELFF. Written as DNA, the CDR3 is TGCGCCAGCAGCTCCCGGGACTCAGCCGGGGAGCTGTTTTTT.

The V call is TRBV15, the J call TRBJ2-7; 11 positions match TRBD2. Germline lookup yields CDR1 LNHNV and CDR2 YYDKDF (reference sequence). CDR3 size: 16 residues. V was clipped by 0 bases and J by 1 base; unmatched bases: 2. The CDR3 loop reads CATSRDLAGGSYEQYF. CDR3 coding DNA: TGTGCCACCAGCAGAGATCTAGCGGGAGGTTCCTACGAGCAGTACTTC. The variable domain in full, with the rest retrieved from reference TRBV15 and TRBJ2-7, is DAMVIQNPRYQVTQFGKPVTLSCSQTLNHNVMYWYQQKSSQAPKLLFHYYDKDFNNEADTPDNFQSRRPNTSFCFLDIRSPGLGDTAMYLCATSRDLAGGSYEQYFGPGTRLTVT.

About this clone itself: Other DNA sequences of this sample code for an identical CDR3. This chain uses TRBV4-1 with TRBJ2-2, with D uncertain. The germline CDR1 and CDR2 sequences are MGHRA and YSYEKL. This CDR3 spans 12 amino acids. V was shortened by 4 bases and J by 6 bases, with 6 bases between the two germline ends. The CDR3 here is CASSRVAGELFF. Written as DNA, the CDR3 is TGCGCCAGCAGCCGAGTTGCCGGGGAGCTGTTTTTT.

The chain carries TRBV5-1 and TRBJ2-6, with TRBD1 matching 8 bases. V was pared by 0 bases and J by 1 base, with 12 bases of the junction left unmatched. There are 20 residues in the CDR3. Germline V gene data show CDR1 as SGHRS and CDR2 as YFSETQ. In DNA, the CDR3 is TGCGCCAGCAGCTTGGCCCAGGGACAGGCTCAGACTTCTGGGGCCAACGTCCTGACTTTC. This gives the protein CASSLAQGQAQTSGANVLTF.

The V and J genes are TRBV2 and TRBJ2-1; the match to TRBD2 covers 8 bases. The CDR3 is 13 amino acids. Germline CDR1 is SNHLY and CDR2 is FYNNEI. The trim removed 9 bases at V and 9 bases at J, leaving 10 bases unmatched. The chain's CDR3 is CASKPGLEGEQFF. The CDR3 region has the DNA TGTGCCAGTAAACCGGGACTAGAGGGTGAGCAGTTCTTC.

The chain is built from TRBV7-8 and TRBJ2-2; D gene uncertain. Germline V gene data show CDR1 as SGHVS and CDR2 as FQNEAQ. The CDR3 runs to 13 residues. V was clipped by 2 bases and J by 3 bases, with 4 bases between them. The DNA for the CDR3 is TGTGCCAGCAGCTTACGGTACACCGGGGAGCTGTTTTTT. This sequence encodes CASSLRYTGELFF.

V gene TRBV4-1 combines with J gene TRBJ2-3; 10 nucleotides align to TRBD2. The germline gives CDR1 MGHRA, CDR2 YSYEKL. After removal of 4 bases from V and 2 bases from J, the junction contained 18 bases not matched to a gene. This CDR3 comprises 20 residues. The CDR3 nucleotides are TGCGCCAGCAGCCTGACGGACGGAAAAGAGACTAGCGGGTACACAGATACGCAGTATTTT. Protein sequence: CASSLTDGKETSGYTDTQYF.

V is TRBV28 and J is TRBJ2-7, with TRBD1 matching 7 bases. Germline V lookup: CDR1 MDHEN, CDR2 SYDVKM. V was clipped by 6 bases and J by 3 bases; unmatched bases: 8. The CDR3 sequence is 14 residues long. This CDR3 is CASRRQGSIYEQYF. The CDR3 DNA reads TGTGCCAGCAGGCGACAGGGTAGTATCTACGAGCAGTACTTC.

This rearrangement joins TRBV6-6 to TRBJ2-7; perhaps TRBD2 as D (6 bases). Germline V gene lookup returns CDR1 MNHNY and CDR2 SVGAGI (reference sequence). The CDR3 is 15 amino acids. The ends were cut back, 6 bases at V and 2 bases at J, with 17 bases in the middle. The CDR3 region is CASRPTGTATYEQYF. The CDR3 DNA reads as TGTGCCAGCAGGCCAACCGGGACTGCAACCTACGAGCAGTACTTC.

The chain has TRBV27 and TRBJ2-1; 11 positions match TRBD1. The CDR3 loop spans 17 amino acids. Germline V gene lookup returns CDR1 MNHEY and CDR2 SMNVEV (reference sequence). The J segment lost 2 bases and the V segment lost 7 bases, leaving 10 bases of the junction unmatched. The CDR3 DNA reads as TGTGCCAGCAAACGGGACAGGGGGTTGTCTGCCTACAATGAGCAGTTCTTC. Amino acid sequence: CASKRDRGLSAYNEQFF.

A note on this clone: This CDR3 is also generated by other DNA sequences in the sample. The chain has TRBV20-1 and TRBJ2-1, with 7 positions matching TRBD1. In germline, CDR1 is DFQATT, CDR2 SNEGSKA (reference sequence). The V segment lost 6 bases and the J segment 8 bases; nucleotides outside the gene matches: 1. This CDR3 has 10 residues. The CDR3 DNA reads as TGCAGTGCAGGGGGCGATGAGCAGTTCTTC. This sequence encodes CSAGGDEQFF.

The gene calls are TRBV28 and TRBJ2-1; unclear D gene. CDR3 length: 14 amino acids. V was pared by 2 bases and J by 6 bases, with 11 bases between. Germline-derived CDR1 and CDR2 are MDHEN and SYDVKM. CDR3 DNA: TGTGCCAGCAGTTTACTAGGTGAGCGCAATGAGCAGTTCTTC. It is translated as CASSLLGERNEQFF.

V is TRBV27 and J is TRBJ2-2; a possible D gene is TRBD2 (8 bases). V was cut by 4 bases and J by 7 bases, with 19 bases left in between. From germline, CDR1 is MNHEY and CDR2 SMNVEV (reference sequence). The CDR3 totals 16 residues. DNA of the CDR3: TGTGCCAGCAGTTATCAGGGGGGACTAGGGGGCGGGGAGCTGTTTTTT. Residues: CASSYQGGLGGGELFF.

The chain is built from TRBV10-3 and TRBJ2-1; TRBD1 aligns across 9 bases. V was pared by 10 bases and J by 6 bases, with 7 bases of the junction left unmatched. Germline-derived CDR1 and CDR2 are ENHRY and SYGVKD. This CDR3 contains 13 residues. This chain's CDR3 is CATGDRAFNEQFF. The CDR3 nucleotides read TGTGCCACGGGGGACAGGGCTTTCAATGAGCAGTTCTTC.

The chain uses TRBV2 and TRBJ2-7; D unclear. CDR3 length: 14 residues. V was pared by 5 bases and J by 1 base, with 12 bases between. CDR1 and CDR2 (germline): SNHLY, FYNNEI. The CDR3 nucleotides are TGTGCCAGCAGTCTAAGGTCGAGATCCTACGAGCAGTACTTC. Its translation is CASSLRSRSYEQYF.

This clone occurred once. The CDR3 protein is CASSQKTGLSYEQYF. In DNA form, the CDR3 reads TGCGCCAGCAGCCAAAAAACAGGGTTGTCCTACGAGCAGTACTTC. This chain connects TRBV4-3 to TRBJ2-7, with D possibly matching TRBD1 (6 bases). The CDR3 is made up of 15 amino acids. Germline V gene lookup returns CDR1 LGHNA and CDR2 YSLEER. Trimming pared 2 bases from V and 1 base from J, leaving 12 bases between.

J is TRBJ1-1 and V is TRBV28; unclear D gene. This CDR3 contains 12 residues. The V gene lost 5 bases and the J gene lost 11 bases, with 15 bases spanning the gap. Per germline, CDR1 MDHEN and CDR2 SYDVKM. As DNA, the CDR3 is TGTGCCAGCAGTCTGATGCTGACCGGGGCTTTCTTT. Amino acids: CASSLMLTGAFF. The variable domain in full, completed from reference TRBV28 and TRBJ1-1, reads DVKVTQSSRYLVKRTGEKVFLECVQDMDHENMFWYRQDPGLGLRLIYFSYDVKMKEKGDIPEGYSVSREKKERFSLILESASTNQTSMYLCASSLMLTGAFFGQGTRLTVV.

V usage is TRBV5-1 and J usage is TRBJ2-5; the match to TRBD1 covers 7 bases. Germline V gene lookup returns CDR1 SGHRS and CDR2 YFSETQ. Trimming removed 3 bases from V and 5 bases from J; junction bases left unmatched: 16. The CDR3 covers 17 residues. The CDR3 bases are TGCGCCAGCAGCTGGGGCCTCGCAGGGGGAGAATCGGAGACCCAGTACTTC. It yields the protein CASSWGLAGGESETQYF.

The rearrangement joins TRBV6-5 to TRBJ2-2; unclear D gene. The length of the CDR3 is 14 residues. Trimming pared 7 bases from V and 4 bases from J, leaving 13 bases between. Germline assignment: CDR1 MNHEY and CDR2 SVGAGI. CDR3 DNA: TGTGCCAGCAAGAGAGAAGGACGCACCGGGGAGCTGTTTTTT. Encoded protein: CASKREGRTGELFF.

Regarding this clone: The sample contains more than one DNA sequence encoding this CDR3. The rearrangement links TRBV2 to TRBJ2-7; 10 nucleotides align to TRBD1. This CDR3 is 13 amino acids long. The V gene end was trimmed by 4 bases and the J gene end by 4 bases; junction bases not matched to a gene: 1. Germline values: CDR1 SNHLY, CDR2 FYNNEI. The CDR3 DNA follows: TGTGCCAGCAGTGCGGACAGGGGGTACGAGCAGTACTTC. Translation: CASSADRGYEQYF.

The chain is built from TRBV29-1 and TRBJ2-1; TRBD2 matches 8 bases. The CDR3 loop spans 14 amino acids. Germline loops: CDR1 SQVTM, CDR2 ANQGSEA. The V segment lost 4 bases and the J segment 7 bases; nucleotides outside the gene matches: 9. CDR3 loop: CSVGYSGRRNEQFF. DNA of the CDR3: TGCAGCGTTGGTTACAGCGGGAGACGGAATGAGCAGTTCTTC.